This T cell receptor beta chain was documented in a study of T cells after yellow fever vaccination. Study context: Where fractions had low cell numbers, libraries were prepared from them with the SMART-Seq v4 Ultra Low Input RNA kit. Study-level results: Reappearance after the booster was observed for most primary-vaccination clones (96% CD4, more than 70% CD8).

Using its own MiXCR run on the 5' RACE reads, TCRdb lists one record per CDR3 protein. Here the sample spans more than 250,000 distinct CDR3 sequences, roughly 6.8% being singletons. This clonotype has just a few counts. Its antigen is not known. Trimming removed 0 bases from V and 4 bases from J, with 10 bases in between. The CDR3 has 15 residues. The rearrangement links TRBV12-3 or TRBV12-4 to TRBJ1-5, with D perhaps TRBD1 (5 bases). This specimen consisted of PBMCs, obtained around 45 days after the first yellow fever vaccination. The source is a man aged 18 to 29 who received the YFV17D yellow fever vaccine. CDR3 region: CASSLAQGRNQPQHF. CDR3 bases: TGTGCCAGCAGTTTAGCGCAGGGACGGAATCAGCCCCAGCATTTT.